A selection of T cell receptor beta chains follows, all from one sample in a study of blood T cell repertoires in COVID-19. The assay was immunoSEQ multiplex PCR, and TCRdb's table has in-frame clones only and misses some. The sample shows tens of thousands of clones, about 86% of them seen only once. Sequenced sample: peripheral blood. The receptors were gathered from a human donor in a cohort sampled during active COVID-19. Each CDR3 is given with its conserved first and last residue. Fields, in order: J gene, clone size, V gene, CDR3 protein. Clone size, where shown, is once, few, many, or a class for clones that have expanded.

>TRBJ1-4|few|TRBV7-6
CASSFGTGGTEKLFF
>TRBJ1-2|.|TRBV19
CASSMGTGGYGYTF
>TRBJ1-4|.|TRBV6-5
CASSQVLNEKLFF
>TRBJ2-7|.|TRBV27
CASSFSASGSYEQYF
>TRBJ2-7|.|TRBV19
CASSMGRGSRGRLPYEQYF
>TRBJ1-2|.|TRBV27
CASSFRGQGYGYTF
>TRBJ1-1|few|TRBV28
CASSYQGSLNTEAFF
>TRBJ1-3|.|TRBV7-9
CASSLGGGNTIYF
>TRBJ2-1|once|TRBV6-2/TRBV6-3
CASSYSDRRDEQFF
>TRBJ1-1|.|TRBV27
CASSLRGGDRGVYTEAFF
>TRBJ2-2|.|TRBV7-2
CASSLRRGQDTGELFF
>TRBJ2-1|many|TRBV4-1
CASSQGLTSSYNEQFF
>TRBJ2-1|.|TRBV14
CASSQAVSYNEQFF
>TRBJ2-7|.|TRBV7-9
CASSGSQGSSYEQYF
>TRBJ2-1|.|TRBV18
CASSRWTGNNEQFF
>TRBJ1-1|.|TRBV27
CASSFRGTQSWVGTEAFF
>TRBJ2-4|.|TRBV7-9
CASSPPGHIAKNIQYF
>TRBJ2-1|.|TRBV3-1/TRBV3-2
CASSPLMGTSGAAQFF
>TRBJ2-1|.|TRBV4-2
CASSPSTSRDEQFF
>TRBJ2-3|many|TRBV5-1
CASSGGKYTDTQYF
>TRBJ2-7|once|TRBV6-5
CASSYETGTNREQYF
>TRBJ1-1|once|TRBV7-2
CASSRRGGNTEAFF
>TRBJ1-1|.|TRBV5-1
CASSLMTGGGTEAFF
>TRBJ2-1|.|TRBV27
CASSFLAGDLNEQFF
>TRBJ2-7|.|TRBV7-3
CASSFGRGYEQYF
>TRBJ1-4|.|TRBV30
CACNRGPLNEKLFF
>TRBJ2-3|few|TRBV4-1
CASSQLAGGGTQYF
>TRBJ2-7|.|TRBV15
CATSKGRLSSYEQYF
>TRBJ2-1|.|TRBV6-4
CASSDWPPKSGQFF
>TRBJ1-1|.|TRBV9
CASSVHRNTEAFF
>TRBJ2-2|.|TRBV29-1
CSVEGDRSGELFF
>TRBJ2-1|.|TRBV6-6
CASNGLAGGGEQFF
>TRBJ2-7|.|TRBV28
CASSLLARGPYEQYF
>TRBJ2-2|.|TRBV24-1
CATRSQGVNTGELFF
>TRBJ1-6|.|TRBV28
CASSLTGEASPLHF
>TRBJ1-3|.|TRBV4-3
CASSQEFKGHGNTIYF
>TRBJ2-4|once|TRBV5-8
CASSLRGSKNIQYF
>TRBJ2-1|.|TRBV7-2
CASSFTGYGTKNEQFF
>TRBJ1-2|once|TRBV5-4
CASSPGQDRSIDTF
>TRBJ2-1|.|TRBV18
CASSPSLEYNEQFF
>TRBJ2-1|.|TRBV28
CASSFTGGSYNEQFF
>TRBJ2-1|few|TRBV10-1
CASSESGLAGGEQFF
>TRBJ2-1|.|TRBV19
CASSAGTGTYNEQFF
>TRBJ2-2|.|TRBV7-3
CASSLDPQGLGTGELFF
>TRBJ2-1|.|TRBV15
CATSYFDFGTSDYNEQFF
>TRBJ2-7|.|TRBV4-1
CASSQEGGGQGAHEQYF
>TRBJ1-6|.|TRBV27
CASSDWGGYNSPLHF
>TRBJ1-1|.|TRBV28
CASRSRAEAFF
>TRBJ2-5|.|TRBV4-3
CASSQDLVGQGGETQYF